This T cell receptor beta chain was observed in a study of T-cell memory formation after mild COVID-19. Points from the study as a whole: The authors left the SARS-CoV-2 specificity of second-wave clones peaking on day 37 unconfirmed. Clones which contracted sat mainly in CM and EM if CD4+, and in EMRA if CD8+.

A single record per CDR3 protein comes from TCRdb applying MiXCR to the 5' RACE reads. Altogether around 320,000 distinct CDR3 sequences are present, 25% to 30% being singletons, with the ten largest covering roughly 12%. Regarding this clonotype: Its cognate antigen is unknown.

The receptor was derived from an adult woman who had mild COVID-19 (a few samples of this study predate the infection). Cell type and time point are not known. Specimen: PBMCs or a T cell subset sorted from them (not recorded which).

The CDR3 region is CASSFEDRVFSYGYTF. The CDR3 region has the DNA TGTGCCAGCAGCTTCGAAGACAGGGTCTTCAGCTATGGCTACACCTTC. The chain combines TRBV7-9 with TRBJ1-2; 7 nucleotides agree with TRBD1. Germline V gene lookup returns CDR1 SEHNR and CDR2 FQNEAQ (reference sequence). The V segment lost 3 bases and the J segment 4 bases; nucleotides outside the gene matches: 11. The CDR3 covers 16 residues.